These 32 T cell receptor beta chains originate from one sample sequenced in a study of shared clonotypes between healthy human individuals. Profiling relied on immunoSEQ multiplex PCR, and the TCRdb table lists in-frame clones only, not all of them. In the table there are over a million clones, more than 95% of which are singletons. Sequenced material: naive CD4+ T cells sorted from blood. Subset noted: CD45RA+ positively selected. These receptors originate from a man younger than 45 in good health.

This clone was observed once. This chain links TRBV5-4 with TRBJ2-3; possibly TRBD2 for D (7 bases). The CDR3 is 14 residues long. Trimming took off 2 bases at V and 4 bases at J, with 11 bases between the two ends. Germline loops: CDR1 SGHNT, CDR2 YYREEE (reference sequence). CDR3 residues: CASSLRGGPDTQYF. The CDR3 nucleotides read TGTGCCAGCAGCTTAAGGGGGGGGCCAGATACGCAGTATTTT.

V and J are TRBV6-1 and TRBJ1-5; 8 positions agree with TRBD1. CDR3 length: 14 amino acids. Germline lookup yields CDR1 MNHNS and CDR2 SASEGT. Trimming removed 6 bases from V and 4 bases from J; junction bases left unmatched: 5. CDR3 DNA sequence: TGTGCCAGCAGACAGGGGGGCCCGAATCAGCCCCAGCATTTT. This translates into CASRQGGPNQPQHF.

This chain uses TRBV5-4 with TRBJ2-1; 10 bases match TRBD2. The CDR3 contains 17 residues. V trimming: 5 bases; J trimming: 1 base; junction bases outside the gene matches: 9. Germline-derived CDR1 and CDR2 are SGHNT and YYREEE (reference sequence). CDR3 bases: TGTGCCAGCAGAAGAGCAGCGGGAGGGCCTTCCTACAATGAGCAGTTCTTC. It encodes CASRRAAGGPSYNEQFF.

The chain combines TRBV9 with TRBJ2-1; 7 nucleotides agree with TRBD2. From germline, CDR1 is SGDLS and CDR2 YYNGEE. The J segment lost 6 bases and the V segment lost 0 bases, leaving 12 bases of the junction unmatched. CDR3 length: 17 amino acids. Here the CDR3 reads CASSVGGGTMLTNEQFF. The CDR3, as DNA: TGTGCCAGCAGCGTAGGGGGCGGGACTATGCTAACCAATGAGCAGTTCTTC. The full variable domain, with the rest looked up from reference TRBV9 and TRBJ2-1, is DSGVTQTPKHLITATGQRVTLRCSPRSGDLSVYWYQQSLDQGLQFLIQYYNGEERAKGNILERFSAQQFPDLHSELNLSSLELGDSALYFCASSVGGGTMLTNEQFFGPGTRLTVL.

The chain employs TRBV25-1 and TRBJ2-3, with 9 nucleotides matching TRBD2. V gave up 3 bases and J gave up 1 base; unmatched junction bases: 5. This CDR3 region has 16 residues. Germline CDR1 reads MGHDK; CDR2 reads SYGVNS. CDR3 protein: CASSDYSGSGTDTQYF. DNA for the CDR3: TGTGCCAGCAGTGACTATAGCGGGAGCGGCACAGATACGCAGTATTTT.

The chain has TRBV5-4 and TRBJ2-3; 13 positions match TRBD2. The CDR3 has 16 amino acids. Trimming at V came to 3 bases and at J to 5 bases, leaving 6 bases not matched to a gene. Germline values: CDR1 SGHNT, CDR2 YYREEE (reference sequence). The CDR3 sequence is CASSSQRTSGGDTQYF. Here the CDR3 DNA reads TGTGCCAGCAGCTCCCAACGGACTAGCGGGGGAGATACGCAGTATTTT.

V gene TRBV6-1 combines with J gene TRBJ1-3; D is undetermined. This CDR3 has 17 amino acids. With 0 bases removed from V and 0 bases from J, the gap between germline ends came to 12 bases. CDR1 and CDR2 (germline): MNHNS, SASEGT. CDR3 DNA: TGTGCCAGCAGTGAAGCGGAGGGCTTGAGCTCTGGAAACACCATATATTTT. Residues: CASSEAEGLSSGNTIYF.

The V call is TRBV2, the J call TRBJ2-5; D is perhaps TRBD1 (6 bases). The CDR3 is 14 residues long. Trimming took 4 bases from V and 1 from J, leaving 10 bases between them. CDR1 and CDR2 from the germline V gene are SNHLY and FYNNEI. CDR3 amino acids: CASSVTGTQETQYF. CDR3 DNA sequence: TGTGCCAGCAGTGTAACAGGGACCCAAGAGACCCAGTACTTC.

The V and J genes are TRBV2 and TRBJ1-4; 8 positions match TRBD1. Per germline, CDR1 SNHLY and CDR2 FYNNEI. This CDR3 contains 14 residues. V lost 1 base, J lost 6 bases, and 1 base stayed unmatched. CDR3 DNA: TGTGCCAGCAGTGAAGTGGACAGGGATGAAAAACTGTTTTTT. Residues: CASSEVDRDEKLFF. Supplemented by reference TRBV2 and TRBJ1-4, the full variable domain reads EPEVTQTPSHQVTQMGQEVILRCVPISNHLYFYWYRQILGQKVEFLVSFYNNEISEKSEIFDDQFSVERPDGSNFTLKIRSTKLEDSAMYFCASSEVDRDEKLFFGSGTQLSVL.

The chain is built from TRBV28 and TRBJ2-1; 13 bases fit TRBD2. This CDR3 spans 16 amino acids. Germline CDR1 MDHEN, CDR2 SYDVKM. V gave up 7 bases and J gave up 9 bases; unmatched junction bases: 12. The CDR3 DNA reads TGTGCCAGCACTCCTTTGGGCACTAGCGGGAGGGGTGAGCAGTTCTTC. This encodes CASTPLGTSGRGEQFF.

This chain links TRBV11-3 with TRBJ2-6; weak D call: TRBD2 (5 bases). There are 18 residues in the CDR3. Germline CDR1 reads SGHNT; CDR2 reads YENEEA. V lost 3 bases and J 0 bases, leaving 15 bases between the germline ends. The DNA of the CDR3 is TGTGCCAGCAGCTTCTATGGGAGAGCCTCCTCTGGGGCCAACGTCCTGACTTTC. Translation: CASSFYGRASSGANVLTF.

This clone was recorded once. J is TRBJ1-1 and V is TRBV6-5; D gene ambiguous. V shed 8 bases and J shed 3 bases, with 7 bases lying between them. CDR3 length: 11 amino acids. Germline V CDR1 and CDR2: MNHEY, SVGAGI. CDR3 nucleotide sequence: TGTGCCAGCTACCAGTACACTGAAGCTTTCTTT. Translation: CASYQYTEAFF.

This chain links TRBV11-3 with TRBJ2-1; D is perhaps TRBD2 (7 bases). Germline V CDR1 and CDR2: SGHNT, YENEEA. The V and J ends lost 1 base and 7 bases respectively, with 17 bases between them. The CDR3 is 16 residues long. The CDR3 sequence: CASSLGGRESGNEQFF. The CDR3 nucleotides read TGTGCCAGCAGCTTAGGGGGGCGGGAGTCTGGTAATGAGCAGTTCTTC.

V usage is TRBV27 and J usage is TRBJ2-3; D might be TRBD2 (6 bases). This CDR3 has 17 amino acids. V was clipped by 5 bases and J by 4 bases, with 22 bases between them. Germline V gene lookup returns CDR1 MNHEY and CDR2 SMNVEV (reference sequence). CDR3 amino acids: CASSLRGTPGAADTQYF. CDR3 nucleotides: TGTGCCAGCAGTCTACGGGGGACCCCCGGCGCTGCAGATACGCAGTATTTT.

The V gene is TRBV9, the J gene TRBJ2-7, with unresolved D. From germline, CDR1 is SGDLS and CDR2 YYNGEE. The ends were cut back, 0 bases at V and 9 bases at J, with 7 bases in the middle. The length of the CDR3 is 11 residues. CDR3 coding DNA: TGTGCCAGCAGCGTAGTTCCACGGCAGTACTTC. Its protein product is CASSVVPRQYF.

This clone appeared once. The genes are TRBV6-1 and TRBJ1-2; D not resolved. Trimming took 6 bases from V and 7 from J, leaving 15 bases between them. The CDR3 has 13 amino acids. Germline V lookup: CDR1 MNHNS, CDR2 SASEGT. The CDR3 region has the DNA TGTGCCAGCAGCCATCAGACCTATATTGGCTACACCTTC. Its translation: CASSHQTYIGYTF.

This clone was seen just once. Other nucleotide sequences from this sample produce the same CDR3. The rearrangement uses TRBV7-2 and TRBJ2-1; the D is unclear. Germline V gene sequence: CDR1 SGHTA, CDR2 FQGNSA. The V and J ends lost 1 base and 0 bases respectively, with 7 bases between them. The CDR3 contains 15 residues. The CDR3 reads CASSLGPSSYNEQFF. DNA for the CDR3: TGTGCCAGCAGCTTAGGCCCGAGCTCCTACAATGAGCAGTTCTTC.

The V call is TRBV4-2, the J call TRBJ2-7, with TRBD2 as a possible D gene (6 bases). Germline V gene data show CDR1 as LGHNA and CDR2 as YNFKEQ. This CDR3 spans 15 amino acids. The ends were cut back, 1 base at V and 2 bases at J, with 12 bases in the middle. The CDR3 coding sequence is TGTGCCAGCAGCCAAGGGTTGGGACTTGCCTACGAGCAGTACTTC. Its protein is CASSQGLGLAYEQYF.

The chain carries TRBV11-2 and TRBJ1-2; TRBD1 agrees at 10 bases. Trimming took 4 bases from V and 6 from J; bases not matched to a gene: 11. CDR1 and CDR2 from the germline V gene are SGHAT and FQNNGV. CDR3 length equals 16 residues. CDR3 region: CASSSRETGGVDGYTF. DNA for the CDR3: TGTGCCAGCAGCTCTAGAGAGACAGGGGGCGTAGATGGCTACACCTTC.

This chain uses TRBV9 with TRBJ1-1; D remains unclear. This CDR3 comprises 15 residues. Germline assignment: CDR1 SGDLS and CDR2 YYNGEE. Trimming stripped 6 bases from V and 0 bases from J, with 15 bases between. CDR3 loop: CASTYGYSMNTEAFF. DNA of the CDR3: TGTGCCAGCACCTACGGCTACTCCATGAACACTGAAGCTTTCTTT.

The chain is built from TRBV9 and TRBJ2-1, with a possible D match to TRBD2 (6 bases). CDR1 is SGDLS, CDR2 YYNGEE, per germline. V was cut by 4 bases and J by 0 bases, with 14 bases left in between. The CDR3 loop spans 16 amino acids. For the CDR3, the DNA is TGTGCCAGCAGCCCCCGCTTGGGGGGCTCCTACAATGAGCAGTTCTTC. Amino acid sequence: CASSPRLGGSYNEQFF.

As concerns this clone: Other DNA sequences in this sample translate to the same CDR3. The V and J genes are TRBV7-9 and TRBJ1-2, with D maybe TRBD1 (5 bases). The CDR3 length is 14 residues. V gave up 1 base and J gave up 2 bases, with 8 bases separating them. Germline V gene lookup returns CDR1 SEHNR and CDR2 FQNEAQ (reference sequence). CDR3 DNA sequence: TGTGCCAGCAGCTTAGGACAGAGCAACTATGGCTACACCTTC. This encodes CASSLGQSNYGYTF.

This CDR3 is CASSPRQGTNEKLFF. For the CDR3, the DNA is TGTGCCAGCAGTCCCAGACAGGGTACAAATGAAAAACTGTTTTTT. The chain links TRBV28 to TRBJ1-4; 7 bases map to TRBD1. The V gene end was trimmed by 5 bases and the J gene end by 5 bases; junction bases not matched to a gene: 8. This CDR3 is 15 amino acids long. The germline V gene encodes CDR1 MDHEN and CDR2 SYDVKM.

The chain joins TRBV5-1 to TRBJ1-1; possible D gene TRBD1, 6 bases. With 4 bases removed from V and 0 bases from J, the gap between germline ends came to 16 bases. The CDR3 runs to 16 residues. Germline CDR1 is SGHRS and CDR2 is YFSETQ. The CDR3 protein is CASSMTGAVLNTEAFF. In DNA, the CDR3 is TGCGCCAGCAGCATGACAGGCGCCGTTTTGAACACTGAAGCTTTCTTT.

J is TRBJ2-7 and V is TRBV18; 15 bases are a match to TRBD2. The germline CDR1 and CDR2 sequences are KGHSH and LQKENI. The CDR3 is 19 residues long. The J segment lost 3 bases and the V segment lost 4 bases, leaving 13 bases of the junction unmatched. This chain's CDR3 is CASSRPSGTSGRLVYEQYF. Written as DNA, the CDR3 is TGTGCCAGCTCACGCCCTTCCGGGACTAGCGGGAGGCTGGTCTACGAGCAGTACTTC.

This chain uses TRBV7-9 with TRBJ1-1; 9 nucleotides agree with TRBD1. Germline CDR1 reads SEHNR; CDR2 reads FQNEAQ (reference sequence). This CDR3 is 13 amino acids long. V was clipped by 11 bases and J by 1 base; unmatched bases: 5. This chain's CDR3 is CAASGQGNTEAFF. DNA of the CDR3: TGTGCCGCCTCGGGACAGGGGAACACTGAAGCTTTCTTT.

The genes are TRBV19 and TRBJ1-5; TRBD1 might be the D (6 bases). Trimming left V 8 bases short and J 5 bases short, with 13 bases between. CDR3 length: 13 amino acids. Germline V gene data show CDR1 as LNHDA and CDR2 as SQIVND (reference sequence). The CDR3 bases are TGTGCCAGTGCTACAGGGTTCGATCAGCCCCAGCATTTT. It yields the protein CASATGFDQPQHF.

This sequence joins TRBV10-1 and TRBJ2-1; 9 nucleotides align to TRBD2. V shed 1 base, J shed 5 bases, and the junction held 6 bases outside the gene matches. The germline gives CDR1 WNHNN, CDR2 SYGVQD (reference sequence). The CDR3 contains 16 residues. CDR3 amino acids: CASSEFVTSGNNEQFF. DNA for the CDR3: TGCGCCAGCAGTGAGTTTGTGACTAGCGGCAACAATGAGCAGTTCTTC.

The chain employs TRBV14 and TRBJ1-1, with D perhaps TRBD1 (5 bases). The V end was cut by 4 bases, the J end by 5 bases, with 14 bases between. The CDR3 consists of 14 residues. The germline gives CDR1 SGHDN, CDR2 FVKESK. Here the CDR3 reads CASSPVRGRTEAFF. DNA for the CDR3: TGTGCCAGCAGCCCGGTGAGGGGTCGAACTGAAGCTTTCTTT.

The sample holds one count of this clone. V and J are TRBV5-8 and TRBJ1-1, with unresolved D. The CDR3 is 13 residues long. V dropped 4 bases and J dropped 1 base, with 8 bases sitting between them. Germline V gene data show CDR1 as SGHTS and CDR2 as YDEGEE. The CDR3 nucleotides read TGTGCCAGCAGCCGCGTACGGAACACTGAAGCTTTCTTT. It codes for CASSRVRNTEAFF. The variable domain in full, with the rest retrieved from reference TRBV5-8 and TRBJ1-1, is EAGVTQSPTHLIKTRGQQATLRCSPISGHTSVYWYQQALGLGLQFLLWYDEGEERNRGNFPPRFSGRQFPNYSSELNVNALELEDSALYLCASSRVRNTEAFFGQGTRLTVV.

The chain joins TRBV10-3 to TRBJ2-2, with unresolved D. Trimming removed 7 bases from V and 1 base from J, with 10 bases in between. Germline CDR1 ENHRY, CDR2 SYGVKD. This CDR3 has 14 amino acids. CDR3 DNA sequence: TGTGCCATCACCAACAGAGAGAACACCGGGGAGCTGTTTTTT. This sequence encodes CAITNRENTGELFF.

The rearrangement uses TRBV10-3 and TRBJ1-5, with unresolved D. Per germline, CDR1 ENHRY and CDR2 SYGVKD. The germline V and J ends were trimmed by 3 bases and 0 bases, with 6 bases remaining between them. CDR3 length: 14 amino acids. Written as DNA, the CDR3 is TGTGCCATCAGTGACAGAAATAGCAATCAGCCCCAGCATTTT. Its translation is CAISDRNSNQPQHF.